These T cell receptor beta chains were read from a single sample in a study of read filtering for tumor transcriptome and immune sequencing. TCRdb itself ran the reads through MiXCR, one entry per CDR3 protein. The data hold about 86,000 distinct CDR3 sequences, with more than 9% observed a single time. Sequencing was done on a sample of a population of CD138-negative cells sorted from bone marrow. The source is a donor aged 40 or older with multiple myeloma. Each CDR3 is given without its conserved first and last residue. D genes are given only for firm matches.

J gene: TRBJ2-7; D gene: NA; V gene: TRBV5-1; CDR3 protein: ASSWGAALYEQY
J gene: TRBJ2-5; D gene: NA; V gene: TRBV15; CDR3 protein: ATSRGGAGEVETQY
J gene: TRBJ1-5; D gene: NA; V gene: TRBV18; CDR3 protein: ASSSQGNQPQH
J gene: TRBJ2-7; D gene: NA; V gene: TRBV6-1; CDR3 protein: ASSEGSREEY
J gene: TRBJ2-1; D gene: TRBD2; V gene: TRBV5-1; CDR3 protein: ASSRTGTSPYSEQF
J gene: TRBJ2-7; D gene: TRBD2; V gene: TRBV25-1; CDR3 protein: ASSEFGASGSYEQY
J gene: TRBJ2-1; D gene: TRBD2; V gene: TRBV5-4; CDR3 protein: ASSMTSGQGNEQF
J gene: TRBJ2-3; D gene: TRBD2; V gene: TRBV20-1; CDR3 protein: SASSLADDTDTQY
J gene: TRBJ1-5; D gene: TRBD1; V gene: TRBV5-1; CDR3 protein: ASSLVPTGGIPQPQH
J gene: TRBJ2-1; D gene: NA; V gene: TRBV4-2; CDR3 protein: ASSTIPTGHHEQF
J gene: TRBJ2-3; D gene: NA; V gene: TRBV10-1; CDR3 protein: ASSEQGLTDTQY
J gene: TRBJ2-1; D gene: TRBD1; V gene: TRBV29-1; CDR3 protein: SVSGQDYNEQF
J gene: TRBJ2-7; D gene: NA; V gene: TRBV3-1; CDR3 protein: ASSQDPSLREQY
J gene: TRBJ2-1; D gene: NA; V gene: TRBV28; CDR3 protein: ASKTSGTVYNEQF
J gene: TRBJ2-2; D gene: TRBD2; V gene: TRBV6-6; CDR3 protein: ASRGLAGVNTGELF
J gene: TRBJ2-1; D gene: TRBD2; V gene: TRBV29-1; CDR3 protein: SVGLSGRTYEQF
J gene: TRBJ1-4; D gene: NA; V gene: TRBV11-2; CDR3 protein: ASSSSLRITNEKLF
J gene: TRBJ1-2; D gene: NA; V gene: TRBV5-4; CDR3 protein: ASSLRGAGYGYT
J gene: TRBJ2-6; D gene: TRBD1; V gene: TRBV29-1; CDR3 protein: SVGTGSSGANVLT
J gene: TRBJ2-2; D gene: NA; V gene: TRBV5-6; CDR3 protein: ASKYRVGELF
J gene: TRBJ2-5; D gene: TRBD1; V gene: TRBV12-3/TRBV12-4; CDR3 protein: ASSRQGAETQY
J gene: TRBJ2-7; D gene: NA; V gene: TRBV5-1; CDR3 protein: ASSLGVVNTYEQY
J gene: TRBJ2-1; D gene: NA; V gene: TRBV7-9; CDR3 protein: ASSPYGGQPKSSYNEQF
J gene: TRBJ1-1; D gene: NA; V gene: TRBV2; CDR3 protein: ASSADMNTEAF
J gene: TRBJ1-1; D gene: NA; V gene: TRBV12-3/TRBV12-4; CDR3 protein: ASSLNFGGVLGNTEAF
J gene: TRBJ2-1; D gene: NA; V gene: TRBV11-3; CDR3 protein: ASSLGARGQF
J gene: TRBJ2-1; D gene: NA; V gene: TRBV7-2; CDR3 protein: ASSLGGGVYNEQF
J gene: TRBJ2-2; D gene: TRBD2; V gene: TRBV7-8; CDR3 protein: ASSLNEAGGPGRTGELF
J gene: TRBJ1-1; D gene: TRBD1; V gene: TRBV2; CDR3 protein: ASIPWQAGGGTEAF
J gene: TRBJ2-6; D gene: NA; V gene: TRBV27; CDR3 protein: ASRRSRAGANVLT
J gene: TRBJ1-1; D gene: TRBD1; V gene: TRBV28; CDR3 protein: ASRIGQGAAF
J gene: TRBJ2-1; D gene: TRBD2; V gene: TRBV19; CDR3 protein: ASSLAGIKNEQF
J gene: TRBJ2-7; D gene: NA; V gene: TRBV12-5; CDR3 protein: ASGRAHEQY
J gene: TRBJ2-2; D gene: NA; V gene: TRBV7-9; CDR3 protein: ASSFSLMTNTGELF
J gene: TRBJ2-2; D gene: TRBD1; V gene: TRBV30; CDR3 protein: AWSPRDRGGDTGELF